This T cell receptor beta chain was retrieved from a study of cytomegalovirus exposure and HLA in healthy donors. Findings and caveats of the study: It was shown in a later analysis that HLA-associated TCR beta chains were more clonally expanded than other, equally common chains. Near-uniform donor sequencing depth was presumed by presence/absence analyses.

Researchers ran the PCR with 60 Vbeta and 13 Jbeta primers. Sequencing was performed with immunoSEQ multiplex PCR; in TCRdb, only in-frame clones are kept and a portion is missing. This table holds 140,000 to 150,000 clones, around 78% found once. Details on this clone: Its antigen is unknown.

Germline values: CDR1 MNHNS, CDR2 SASEGT. This CDR3 comprises 14 residues. The V end lost 0 bases, the J end lost 8 bases, and 11 bases lay between the germline ends. The chain employs TRBV6-1 and TRBJ1-3; TRBD1 might be the D (6 bases). This receptor was identified in a man aged 35 to 55 in good health and CMV-seropositive. Sequencing was performed on PBMCs. CDR3 in DNA: TGTGCCAGCAGTGAAGCGACCAGGGGACACACCATATATTTT. Translation: CASSEATRGHTIYF.